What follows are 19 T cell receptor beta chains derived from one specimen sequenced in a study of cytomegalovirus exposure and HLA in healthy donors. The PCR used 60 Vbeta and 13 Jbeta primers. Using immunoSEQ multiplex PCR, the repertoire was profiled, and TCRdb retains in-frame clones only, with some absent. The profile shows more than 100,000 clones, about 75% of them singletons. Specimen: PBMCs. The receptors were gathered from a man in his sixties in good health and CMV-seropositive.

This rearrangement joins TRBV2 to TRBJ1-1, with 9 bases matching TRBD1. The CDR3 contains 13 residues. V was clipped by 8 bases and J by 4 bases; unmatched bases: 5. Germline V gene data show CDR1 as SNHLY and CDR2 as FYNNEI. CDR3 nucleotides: TGTGCCAGCGGGGACAGGGTGGGCACTGAAGCTTTCTTT. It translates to CASGDRVGTEAFF.

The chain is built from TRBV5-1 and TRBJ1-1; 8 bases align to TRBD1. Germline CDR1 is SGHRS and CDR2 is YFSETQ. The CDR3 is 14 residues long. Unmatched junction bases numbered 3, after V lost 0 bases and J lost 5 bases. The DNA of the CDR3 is TGCGCCAGCAGCTTGGGACGACAGGGGACTGAAGCTTTCTTT. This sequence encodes CASSLGRQGTEAFF.

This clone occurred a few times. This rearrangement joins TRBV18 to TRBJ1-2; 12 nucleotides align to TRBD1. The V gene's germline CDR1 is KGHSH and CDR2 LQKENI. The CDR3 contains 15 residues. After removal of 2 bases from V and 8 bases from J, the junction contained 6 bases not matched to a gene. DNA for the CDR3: TGTGCCAGCTCACCAGGGACAGGGGGCAAAGACGGCTACACCTTC. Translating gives CASSPGTGGKDGYTF.

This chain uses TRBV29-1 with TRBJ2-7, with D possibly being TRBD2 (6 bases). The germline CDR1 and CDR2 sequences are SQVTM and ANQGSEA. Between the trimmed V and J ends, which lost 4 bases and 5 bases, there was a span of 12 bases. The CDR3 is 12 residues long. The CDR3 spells CSVVRGTDEQYF. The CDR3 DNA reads TGCAGCGTTGTCCGGGGGACCGACGAGCAGTACTTC.

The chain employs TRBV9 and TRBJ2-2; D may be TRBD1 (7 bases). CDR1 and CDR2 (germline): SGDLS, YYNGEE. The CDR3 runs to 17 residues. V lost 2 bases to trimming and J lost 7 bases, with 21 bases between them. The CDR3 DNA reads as TGTGCCAGCAGCGTCGGAGGGGGGACAGCGCCACGCGGGGAGCTGTTTTTT. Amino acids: CASSVGGGTAPRGELFF. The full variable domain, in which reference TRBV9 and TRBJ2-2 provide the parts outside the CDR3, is DSGVTQTPKHLITATGQRVTLRCSPRSGDLSVYWYQQSLDQGLQFLIQYYNGEERAKGNILERFSAQQFPDLHSELNLSSLELGDSALYFCASSVGGGTAPRGELFFGEGSRLTVL.

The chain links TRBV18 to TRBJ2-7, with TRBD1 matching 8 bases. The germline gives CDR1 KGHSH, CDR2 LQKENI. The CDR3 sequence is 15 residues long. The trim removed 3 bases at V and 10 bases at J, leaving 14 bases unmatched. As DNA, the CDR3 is TGTGCCAGCTCACCCGGACAGGGAAGTCTCCTCAGCCAGTACTTC. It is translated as CASSPGQGSLLSQYF.

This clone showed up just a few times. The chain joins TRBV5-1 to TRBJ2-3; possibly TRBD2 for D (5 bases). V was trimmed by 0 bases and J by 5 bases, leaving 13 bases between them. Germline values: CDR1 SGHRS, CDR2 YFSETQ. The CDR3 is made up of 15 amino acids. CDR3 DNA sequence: TGCGCCAGCAGCTTGGAGACCCAAACTAGAGATACGCAGTATTTT. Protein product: CASSLETQTRDTQYF.

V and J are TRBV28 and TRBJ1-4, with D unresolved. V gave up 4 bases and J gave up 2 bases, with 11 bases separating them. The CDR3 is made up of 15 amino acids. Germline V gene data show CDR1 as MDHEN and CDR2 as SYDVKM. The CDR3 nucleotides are TGTGCCAGCAGTTCCACTTTCACCACTAATGAAAAACTGTTTTTT. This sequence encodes CASSSTFTTNEKLFF.

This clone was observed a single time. The CDR3 DNA follows: TGTGCCAGCAGCTTAGTTGGGGAGTCGACAGGGGAAATGGGAAAACTGTTTTTT. This translates into CASSLVGESTGEMGKLFF. The chain combines TRBV11-2 with TRBJ1-4, with 8 bases matching TRBD1. The CDR3 is 18 amino acids. Unmatched junction bases numbered 17, after V lost 1 base and J lost 10 bases. Germline-derived CDR1 and CDR2 are SGHAT and FQNNGV. Filled out from reference TRBV11-2 and TRBJ1-4, the complete variable domain reads EAGVAQSPRYKIIEKRQSVAFWCNPISGHATLYWYQQILGQGPKLLIQFQNNGVVDDSQLPKDRFSAERLKGVDSTLKIQPAKLEDSAVYLCASSLVGESTGEMGKLFFGSGTQLSVL.

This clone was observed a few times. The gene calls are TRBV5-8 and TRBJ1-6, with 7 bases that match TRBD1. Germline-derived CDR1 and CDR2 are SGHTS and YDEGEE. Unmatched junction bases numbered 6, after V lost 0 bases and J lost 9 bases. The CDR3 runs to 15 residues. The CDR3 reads CASSLDRGFGSPLHF. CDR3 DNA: TGTGCCAGCAGCTTGGACAGGGGATTCGGTTCACCCCTCCACTTT.

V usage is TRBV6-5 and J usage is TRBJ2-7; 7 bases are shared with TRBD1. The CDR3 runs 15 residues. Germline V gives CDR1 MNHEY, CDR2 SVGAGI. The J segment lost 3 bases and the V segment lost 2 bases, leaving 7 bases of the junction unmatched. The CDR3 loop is CASSYDTGASYEQYF. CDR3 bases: TGTGCCAGCAGTTACGATACAGGGGCGAGCTACGAGCAGTACTTC.

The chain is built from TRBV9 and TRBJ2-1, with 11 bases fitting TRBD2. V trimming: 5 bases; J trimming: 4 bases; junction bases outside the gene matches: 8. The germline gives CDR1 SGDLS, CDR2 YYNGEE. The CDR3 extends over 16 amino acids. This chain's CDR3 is CASSERTSGSYNEQFF. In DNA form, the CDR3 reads TGTGCCAGCAGTGAACGAACTAGCGGGAGTTACAATGAGCAGTTCTTC. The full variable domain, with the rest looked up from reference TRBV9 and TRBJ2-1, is DSGVTQTPKHLITATGQRVTLRCSPRSGDLSVYWYQQSLDQGLQFLIQYYNGEERAKGNILERFSAQQFPDLHSELNLSSLELGDSALYFCASSERTSGSYNEQFFGPGTRLTVL.

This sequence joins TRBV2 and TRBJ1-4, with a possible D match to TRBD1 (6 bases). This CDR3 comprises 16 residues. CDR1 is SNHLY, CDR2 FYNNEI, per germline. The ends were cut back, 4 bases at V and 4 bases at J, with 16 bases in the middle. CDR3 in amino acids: CASSAPGRTVNEKLFF. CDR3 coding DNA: TGTGCCAGCAGTGCACCCGGGAGGACAGTTAATGAAAAACTGTTTTTT. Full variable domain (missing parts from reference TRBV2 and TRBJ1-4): EPEVTQTPSHQVTQMGQEVILRCVPISNHLYFYWYRQILGQKVEFLVSFYNNEISEKSEIFDDQFSVERPDGSNFTLKIRSTKLEDSAMYFCASSAPGRTVNEKLFFGSGTQLSVL.

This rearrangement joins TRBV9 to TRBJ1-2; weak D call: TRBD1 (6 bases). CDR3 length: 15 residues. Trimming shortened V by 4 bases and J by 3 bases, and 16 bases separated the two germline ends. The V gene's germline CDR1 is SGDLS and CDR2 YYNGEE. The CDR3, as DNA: TGTGCCAGCAGCACCCCGTCAGGGGCGGACTATGGCTACACCTTC. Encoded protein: CASSTPSGADYGYTF. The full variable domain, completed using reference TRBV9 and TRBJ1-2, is DSGVTQTPKHLITATGQRVTLRCSPRSGDLSVYWYQQSLDQGLQFLIQYYNGEERAKGNILERFSAQQFPDLHSELNLSSLELGDSALYFCASSTPSGADYGYTFGSGTRLTVV.

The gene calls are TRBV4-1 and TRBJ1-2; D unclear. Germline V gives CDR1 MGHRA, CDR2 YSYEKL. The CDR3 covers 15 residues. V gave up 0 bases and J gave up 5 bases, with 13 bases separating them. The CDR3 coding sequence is TGCGCCAGCAGCCAAGATAGTCCGGGATCTTATGGCTACACCTTC. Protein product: CASSQDSPGSYGYTF.

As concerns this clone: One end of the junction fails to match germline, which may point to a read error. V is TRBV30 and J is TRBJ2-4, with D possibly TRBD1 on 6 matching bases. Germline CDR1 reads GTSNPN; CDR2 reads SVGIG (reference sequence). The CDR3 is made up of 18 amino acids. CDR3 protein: CAWRSRAPRDRPKNSQYF. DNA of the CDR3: TGTGCCTGGCGTAGCCGGGCCCCCCGAGACAGGCCAAAAAACAGTCAGTACTTC.

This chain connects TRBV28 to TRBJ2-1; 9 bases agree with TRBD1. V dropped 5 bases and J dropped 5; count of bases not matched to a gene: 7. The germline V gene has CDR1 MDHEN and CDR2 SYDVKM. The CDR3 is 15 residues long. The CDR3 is CASSRTGQGNNEQFF. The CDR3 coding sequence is TGTGCCAGCAGTCGCACGGGACAGGGAAACAATGAGCAGTTCTTC.

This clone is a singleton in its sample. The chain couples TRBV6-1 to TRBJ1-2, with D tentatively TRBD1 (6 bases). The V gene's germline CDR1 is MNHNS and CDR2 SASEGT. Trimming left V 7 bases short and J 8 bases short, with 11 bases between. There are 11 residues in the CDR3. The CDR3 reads CASNRDGGYTF. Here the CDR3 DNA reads TGTGCCAGCAACAGGGACGGAGGCTACACCTTC.

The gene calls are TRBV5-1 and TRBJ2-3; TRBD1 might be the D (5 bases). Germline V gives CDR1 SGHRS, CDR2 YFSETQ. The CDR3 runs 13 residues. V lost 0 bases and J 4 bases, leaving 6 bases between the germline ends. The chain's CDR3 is CASSLDRPDTQYF. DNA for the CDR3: TGCGCCAGCAGCTTGGACAGGCCAGATACGCAGTATTTT.